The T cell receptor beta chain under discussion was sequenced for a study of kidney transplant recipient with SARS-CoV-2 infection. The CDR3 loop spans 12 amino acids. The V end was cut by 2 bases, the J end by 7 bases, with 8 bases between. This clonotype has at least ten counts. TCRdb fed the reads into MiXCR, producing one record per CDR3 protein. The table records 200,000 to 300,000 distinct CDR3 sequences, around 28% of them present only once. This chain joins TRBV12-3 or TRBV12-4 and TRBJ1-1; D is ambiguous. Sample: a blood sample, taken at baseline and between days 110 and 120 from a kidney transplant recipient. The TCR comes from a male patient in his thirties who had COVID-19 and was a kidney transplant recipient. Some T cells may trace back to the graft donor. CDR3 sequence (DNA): TGTGCCAGCAGTTTATCGACGGGTGAAGCTTTCTTT. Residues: CASSLSTGEAFF.